This TCR beta chain was captured in a study of blood T cell repertoires in COVID-19 (dated by TCRdb to the early 2020s). The study in broad terms: Collaborator samples came from the United States, Italy and Spain and covered acute and convalescent phases of COVID-19. The material from the prospective study consisted of cDNA or gDNA derived from T cells, B-cell-depleted T cells, or PBMCs. The dataset comprised deeply sampled blood TCRbeta repertoires from subjects exposed to, actively infected with, or recovered from COVID-19. The repertoires were released in a freely available public database intended as a resource for research on the immune response to SARS-CoV-2. The samples were drawn from the first 160 participants of the ongoing ImmuneRACE study and from 950 to 1,500 subjects provided by 6 global collaborators. A de-identified subject ID, COVID-19 status, age in years and sex were almost always included in the sample metadata. HLA class I and class II types, where available, came from metadata supplied by the sample provider rather than from assay-based typing.

Comments on this clone: Its target antigen remains unknown. Base-call qualities are not available, and no considerably larger clone is one nucleotide away.

Overall study outcomes, separate from this receptor: The quantity of clinical and demographic metadata differed by source and by participant and was supplied without curation.

TCRbeta CDR3 regions were amplified from genomic DNA using the immunoSEQ Assay, a bias-controlled multiplex PCR. From the authors' description of their analysis: Within the assay, amplification of reference gene primers was used to estimate how many nucleated cells each sample contained. To quantify the absolute abundance of each unique TCRbeta CDR3 rearrangement, sequence reads were collapsed and filtered. For each sample, productive Simpson clonality was calculated by taking the square root of Simpson's diversity index across productive rearrangements. The table comes from immuneACCESS by way of TCRdb, which keeps in-frame sequences with V and J called. Part of the clones is missing from these tables; in studies checked, under half for an unresolved V gene and the rest for unknown reasons. V, J and clone size derive from that table, while D and trimming were established from the DNA sequence. The sample yields approximately 210,000 clones; roughly nine tenths were counted once. The ten largest clones add up to approximately 8.1% of the sample.

The germline V gene (reference sequence) yields SGHNT for CDR1 and YYREEE for CDR2. The CDR3 goes from the cysteine to the phenylalanine over 16 residues. The only DNA kept is the CDR3, 48 bases in frame from the first base. V is reduced by 1 base and J by 5 bases, leaving a spacing of 15 bases between them. Participants in the prospective study were aged roughly 18 to 100 years, lived in 20 to 30 United States geographic areas, and enrolled through a virtual design. In the prospective study, participants were assigned to cohorts based on the clinical history participants reported in a screening survey and a study questionnaire. ImmuneRACE Cohort 3 recovered participants were defined by two consecutive negative NP/OP PCR tests, healthcare professional clearance, or symptom resolution. In the prospective study, mobile phlebotomists collected whole blood, serum and a nasopharyngeal or oropharyngeal swab from each participant. Over a roughly two-month period, participants in the prospective study had the option of providing additional blood draws and questionnaires. Blood samples from the prospective study were shipped frozen or at room temperature prior to DNA extraction.

The chain uses TRBV5-4 and TRBJ1-4, and perhaps TRBD1 as D gene, on 5 matching bases. The receptor was derived from a woman younger than 30 who had recovered from COVID-19. Source material: PBMCs or T cells enriched from blood (not recorded which). The CDR3 region has the sequence CASSLRVETANEKLFF. The nucleotide sequence is TGTGCCAGCAGCTTGAGGGTGGAGACAGCAAATGAAAAACTGTTTTTT. Here the CDR3 is joined to the reference TRBV5-4 and TRBJ1-4 genes, and the full variable domain is: ETGVTQSPTHLIKTRGQQVTLRCSSQSGHNTVSWYQQALGQGPQFIFQYYREEENGRGNFPPRFSGLQFPNYSSELNVNALELDDSALYLCASSLRVETANEKLFFGSGTQLSVL.